What follows are 23 T cell receptor beta chains derived from one specimen sequenced in a study of blood T cell repertoires in COVID-19. TCRdb's table, derived via immunoSEQ multiplex PCR, lists solely in-frame clones and lacks some. Here the sample spans over 350,000 clones, approximately 90% being singletons. The sequencing input was PBMCs or T cells enriched from blood (not recorded which). Receptors originate from a woman aged 40 to 50 who had been exposed to COVID-19.

V is TRBV2 and J is TRBJ1-6, with a possible D match to TRBD1 (5 bases). CDR3 length equals 13 residues. Trimming shortened V by 8 bases and J by 5 bases, and 10 bases separated the two germline ends. Germline V lookup: CDR1 SNHLY, CDR2 FYNNEI. The CDR3 region is CASSGQDNSPLHF. In nucleotides, the CDR3 is TGTGCCAGCTCTGGACAAGATAATTCACCCCTCCACTTT.

V gene TRBV27 combines with J gene TRBJ2-3; the match to TRBD2 covers 14 bases. Germline trimming cut 3 bases from V and 4 bases from J; bases unmatched to any gene: 6. CDR1 and CDR2 (germline): MNHEY, SMNVEV (reference sequence). CDR3 length: 17 amino acids. This CDR3 reads CASSLRLAGGSPDTQYF. The CDR3 DNA reads as TGTGCCAGCAGTTTGAGACTAGCGGGAGGGTCTCCAGATACGCAGTATTTT.

V is TRBV2 and J is TRBJ1-2; D remains ambiguous. Trimming cost V 6 bases and J 5 bases, with 16 bases left between them. This CDR3 has 14 amino acids. Germline V CDR1 and CDR2: SNHLY, FYNNEI. CDR3 sequence reads: CASRITTGVYGYTF. Written as DNA, the CDR3 is TGTGCCAGCAGAATTACGACGGGTGTATATGGCTACACCTTC.

The rearrangement links TRBV27 to TRBJ2-1; TRBD2 matches at 10 bases. J lost 8 bases, V lost 8 bases, and 15 bases had no gene match. From germline, CDR1 is MNHEY and CDR2 SMNVEV (reference sequence). The CDR3 is 16 residues long. For the CDR3, the DNA is TGTGCCAGCGGGGGGCCGGGACTAGCGCTGGGGGATGAGCAGTTCTTC. The encoded protein is CASGGPGLALGDEQFF.

V gene TRBV24-1 combines with J gene TRBJ2-2; a weak D match, TRBD1 (6 bases). Between the trimmed V and J ends, which lost 6 bases and 8 bases, there was a span of 9 bases. This CDR3 has 12 amino acids. Germline assignment: CDR1 KGHDR and CDR2 SFDVKD. This chain's CDR3 is CATSSRGGELFF. DNA of the CDR3: TGTGCCACCAGTTCCAGGGGTGGGGAGCTGTTTTTT.

The rearrangement links TRBV2 to TRBJ1-6; TRBD1 agrees at 10 bases. The trim removed 6 bases at V and 2 bases at J, leaving 13 bases unmatched. Germline V CDR1 and CDR2: SNHLY, FYNNEI. The CDR3 is 19 amino acids. CDR3 protein: CASSPPGQGLSTYNSPLHF. For the CDR3, the DNA is TGTGCCAGCAGCCCACCGGGACAGGGGCTAAGCACCTATAATTCACCCCTCCACTTT.

This clone is a singleton in its sample. V is TRBV6-5 and J is TRBJ2-2, with TRBD1 matching 10 bases. Germline V lookup: CDR1 MNHEY, CDR2 SVGAGI. V dropped 6 bases and J dropped 5; count of bases not matched to a gene: 3. The CDR3 is 14 residues long. The CDR3 reads CASSGQGGTGELFF. The DNA of the CDR3 is TGTGCCAGCAGCGGACAGGGGGGAACCGGGGAGCTGTTTTTT.

V usage is TRBV7-2 and J usage is TRBJ2-5; weak D call: TRBD2 (6 bases). Per germline, CDR1 SGHTA and CDR2 FQGNSA. CDR3 length: 16 residues. Trimming cost V 2 bases and J 1 base, with 14 bases left between them. The CDR3 sequence: CASSLTGLATQETQYF. CDR3 coding DNA: TGTGCCAGCAGCTTAACTGGGCTAGCGACCCAAGAGACCCAGTACTTC.

The rearrangement links TRBV6-5 to TRBJ2-3, with 8 bases matching TRBD2. CDR3 length: 16 amino acids. The trim removed 0 bases at V and 2 bases at J, leaving 4 bases unmatched. CDR1 is MNHEY, CDR2 SVGAGI, per germline. The CDR3 nucleotides read TGTGCCAGCAGTTACTCGAGACTAGCGCACACAGATACGCAGTATTTT. Translating gives CASSYSRLAHTDTQYF.

This chain uses TRBV27 with TRBJ1-5, with TRBD1 as a possible D gene (5 bases). Germline CDR1 MNHEY, CDR2 SMNVEV (reference sequence). V was pared by 3 bases and J by 3 bases, with 9 bases between. The CDR3 loop spans 14 amino acids. The DNA of the CDR3 is TGTGCCAGCAGTTTCTCAGGGTTCAATCAGCCCCAGCATTTT. It codes for CASSFSGFNQPQHF.

The chain combines TRBV4-1 with TRBJ2-1, with D unclear. Germline V gene sequence: CDR1 MGHRA, CDR2 YSYEKL. The CDR3 is 11 amino acids. Trimming cost V 9 bases and J 12 bases, with 15 bases left between them. CDR3 DNA sequence: TGCGCCAGTAAGCACACGGGTCCGCAGTTCTTC. It specifies CASKHTGPQFF.

The CDR3 DNA follows: TGTGCCACCAGCATGTTCTCGAACACTGAAGCTTTCTTT. This sequence encodes CATSMFSNTEAFF. The chain couples TRBV15 to TRBJ1-1; no reliable D call. In germline, CDR1 is LNHNV, CDR2 YYDKDF (reference sequence). V was clipped by 4 bases and J by 1 base, with 7 bases between them. The CDR3 length is 13 residues.

The chain links TRBV10-3 to TRBJ1-1; TRBD1 might be the D (6 bases). Trimming removed 7 bases at V and 1 base at J, with 10 bases between. The germline CDR1 and CDR2 sequences are ENHRY and SYGVKD. This CDR3 spans 13 amino acids. CDR3 loop: CAIKGQTNTEAFF. The CDR3 DNA reads TGTGCCATCAAAGGACAGACGAACACTGAAGCTTTCTTT.

The rearrangement links TRBV2 to TRBJ2-2; tentative D call: TRBD2 (6 bases). V dropped 4 bases and J dropped 4 bases, with 10 bases sitting between them. Germline values: CDR1 SNHLY, CDR2 FYNNEI. The CDR3 runs to 14 residues. The CDR3 sequence is CASSVSGSTGELFF. CDR3 bases: TGTGCCAGCAGTGTAAGCGGGTCCACCGGGGAGCTGTTTTTT.

The rearrangement uses TRBV7-2 and TRBJ2-3; possibly TRBD2 for D (6 bases). There are 16 residues in the CDR3. V was clipped by 1 base and J by 6 bases, with 17 bases between them. Looked up from germline, CDR1 is SGHTA and CDR2 is FQGNSA. The CDR3 reads CASSLGGVPSGDTQYF. CDR3 nucleotides: TGTGCCAGCAGCTTAGGAGGGGTACCCAGCGGGGATACGCAGTATTTT.

This chain joins TRBV11-3 and TRBJ1-1; D is perhaps TRBD1 (6 bases). This CDR3 has 14 residues. Germline V gene lookup returns CDR1 SGHNT and CDR2 YENEEA. V lost 1 base, J lost 5 bases, and 11 bases lay in between. This CDR3 is CASSLGGRGTEAFF. The DNA for the CDR3 is TGTGCCAGCAGCTTAGGGGGGCGTGGGACTGAAGCTTTCTTT.

The gene calls are TRBV6-5 and TRBJ1-2; TRBD1 matches at 10 bases. V dropped 6 bases and J dropped 6; count of bases not matched to a gene: 10. The CDR3 contains 15 residues. Germline CDR1 reads MNHEY; CDR2 reads SVGAGI. For the CDR3, the DNA is TGTGCCAGCAGGGGACAGGGGAATAGTTACGATGGCTACACCTTC. It codes for CASRGQGNSYDGYTF.

V usage is TRBV18 and J usage is TRBJ2-7, with 7 bases identical to TRBD2. Germline values: CDR1 KGHSH, CDR2 LQKENI. V shed 6 bases and J 7 bases; nucleotides not matched to a gene: 3. The CDR3 sequence is 11 residues long. CDR3 residues: CASSAGGEQYF. The CDR3, as DNA: TGTGCCAGCTCCGCCGGGGGGGAGCAGTACTTC. Based on the CDR3 plus reference TRBV18 and TRBJ2-7, the full variable domain is NAGVMQNPRHLVRRRGQEARLRCSPMKGHSHVYWYRQLPEEGLKFMVYLQKENIIDESGMPKERFSAEFPKEGPSILRIQQVVRGDSAAYFCASSAGGEQYFGPGTRLTVT.

The rearrangement joins TRBV27 to TRBJ1-1; the D is unclear. There are 13 residues in the CDR3. The V gene lost 8 bases and the J gene lost 2 bases, with 12 bases spanning the gap. Germline V lookup: CDR1 MNHEY, CDR2 SMNVEV (reference sequence). The CDR3 region is CASAYGINTEAFF. The CDR3 DNA follows: TGTGCCAGCGCGTACGGGATCAACACTGAAGCTTTCTTT.

The chain uses TRBV24-1 and TRBJ2-3; 12 bases agree with TRBD2. V shed 4 bases and J 4 bases; nucleotides not matched to a gene: 8. The CDR3 totals 17 residues. CDR1 is KGHDR, CDR2 SFDVKD, per germline. The CDR3 DNA follows: TGTGCCACCAGTGACCCTGATGGACTAGCGGGATCAGATACGCAGTATTTT. This sequence encodes CATSDPDGLAGSDTQYF.

The chain recombines TRBV5-1 with TRBJ1-1; no definite D call. Trimming shortened V by 4 bases and J by 1 base, and 17 bases separated the two germline ends. CDR3 length: 16 residues. Germline-derived CDR1 and CDR2 are SGHRS and YFSETQ. The CDR3: CASSSSSPDRNTEAFF. In DNA form, the CDR3 reads TGCGCCAGCAGCAGCTCGTCGCCCGATCGGAACACTGAAGCTTTCTTT.

The chain couples TRBV25-1 to TRBJ1-5; 9 nucleotides agree with TRBD1. Germline loops: CDR1 MGHDK, CDR2 SYGVNS. Losses at the gene ends were 4 bases for V and 4 bases for J; bases not matched to a gene: 11. This CDR3 region has 17 residues. The CDR3 here is CASSGGTGTQRNQPQHF. Written as DNA, the CDR3 is TGTGCCAGCAGTGGGGGGACAGGGACTCAAAGGAATCAGCCCCAGCATTTT.

The chain is built from TRBV14 and TRBJ2-7, with 11 bases aligning to TRBD1. The germline V gene has CDR1 SGHDN and CDR2 FVKESK. V lost 4 bases to trimming and J lost 3 bases; unmatched junction nucleotides: 11. The length of the CDR3 is 17 residues. CDR3 DNA sequence: TGTGCCAGCAGCCCAAGGACAGGGGGCGCAAAAAGCTACGAGCAGTACTTC. It is translated as CASSPRTGGAKSYEQYF. Together with reference TRBV14 and TRBJ2-7, the CDR3 gives the full variable domain: EAGVTQFPSHSVIEKGQTVTLRCDPISGHDNLYWYRRVMGKEIKFLLHFVKESKQDESGMPNNRFLAERTGGTYSTLKVQPAELEDSGVYFCASSPRTGGAKSYEQYFGPGTRLTVT.